These 2 T cell receptor beta chains share one sample of origin, sequenced in a study of T cells in Graves' hyperthyroidism and ophthalmopathy. Amplification of TCR beta CDR3 regions used RNA as the template. HTBI primers were used for first-round RT-PCR of the TCR CDR3. TCRdb re-analysed the multiplex PCR reads in MiXCR, keeping a single row per CDR3 protein. The table includes some 620,000 distinct CDR3 sequences, about 16% detected once. The specimen sequenced was blood. Receptors originate from a woman in her 30s with Graves' hyperthyroidism.

This clonotype occurred a few times. The rearrangement joins TRBV4-1 to TRBJ2-6; D unresolved. CDR1 and CDR2 from the germline V gene are MGHRA and YSYEKL. The CDR3 is 14 amino acids. The V end lost 1 base, the J end lost 4 bases, and 5 bases lay between the germline ends. This CDR3 reads CASSQVWGANVLTF. The CDR3 nucleotides read TGCGCCAGCAGCCAAGTTTGGGGGGCCAACGTCCTGACTTTC.

The rearrangement joins TRBV4-1 to TRBJ1-4, with a weak D call TRBD1 (5 bases). Germline CDR1 MGHRA, CDR2 YSYEKL. The germline V and J ends were trimmed by 4 bases and 7 bases, with 16 bases remaining between them. The CDR3 has 15 residues. The CDR3 spells CASSPGGGSGEKLFF. CDR3 DNA sequence: TGCGCCAGCAGCCCCGGGGGGGGGTCCGGTGAAAAACTGTTTTTT.